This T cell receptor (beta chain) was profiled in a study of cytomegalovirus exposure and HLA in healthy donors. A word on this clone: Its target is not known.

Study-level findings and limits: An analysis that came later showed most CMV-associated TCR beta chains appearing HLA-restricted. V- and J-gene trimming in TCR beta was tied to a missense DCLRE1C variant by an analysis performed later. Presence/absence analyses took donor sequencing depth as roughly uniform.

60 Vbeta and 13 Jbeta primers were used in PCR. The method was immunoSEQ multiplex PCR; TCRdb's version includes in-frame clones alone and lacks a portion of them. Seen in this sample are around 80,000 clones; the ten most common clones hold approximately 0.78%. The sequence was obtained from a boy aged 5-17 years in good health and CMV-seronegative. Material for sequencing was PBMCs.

DNA for the CDR3: TGCGCCAGCAGCCAAGTGGGGGGTAGCGCGGAGACCCAGTACTTC. This translates into CASSQVGGSAETQYF. The chain recombines TRBV4-1 with TRBJ2-5; tentatively, D is TRBD2 (6 bases). This CDR3 has 15 residues. Per germline, CDR1 MGHRA and CDR2 YSYEKL. With 1 base removed from V and 5 bases from J, the gap between germline ends came to 14 bases.